This record covers a single T cell receptor (beta chain). What it binds is not known. The sample originates from a study of beta chain features in type 1 diabetes. Study information: Over all samples combined, around 110 million sorted cells were examined.

Sampling consisted of one heparinised blood draw per donor, averaging roughly 0.12 L. Every isolated RNA sample was fully reverse transcribed, so sequencing captured expressed TCRB transcripts. Repertoires were generated with immunoSEQ multiplex PCR, while TCRdb's copy carries only in-frame clones and drops some. This table holds about 650,000 clones, under 15% found once. Findings and caveats of the study: In all four CD4+ subsets, TCRB CDR3 length was significantly, moderately reduced in type 1 diabetes. Researchers reported that naive, central memory and Treg TCRB repertoires appeared more similar in patients than in healthy donors.

Sample: naive CD4+ T cells from blood. The TCR comes from a man aged 25 to 45 with type 1 diabetes.

Written as DNA, the CDR3 is TGTGCCAGCAGCCTGGACAGGGGAACCTATGGCTACACCTTC. It codes for CASSLDRGTYGYTF. The chain has TRBV27 and TRBJ1-2, with 9 positions matching TRBD1. The ends lost 6 bases at V and 4 bases at J; junction bases unmatched: 6. This CDR3 has 14 residues. Germline V gene lookup returns CDR1 MNHEY and CDR2 SMNVEV (reference sequence).